This TCR beta chain was sequenced for a study of regulatory T cells in long-lasting Graves disease. General study points: Persistent disease preferred TRBV28, TRBJ1-2 and TRBJ2-5. Researchers reported studying only peripheral blood, not thyroid tissue. Patients with persistent Graves' had lower TCR diversity than newly diagnosed patients.

The authors built TCR beta libraries using iRepertoire HTBI primers and Arm-PCR of CDR3 regions. As processed by the authors: In the combined samples, under 80 TRBV and 14 to 15 TRBJ segments were identified. TCRdb itself ran the multiplex PCR reads through MiXCR, one entry per CDR3 protein. The V and J calls shown here were made by TCRdb, not taken from the authors' results. The repertoire has nearly 350,000 distinct CDR3 sequences, about 20% of them found once; the top ten carry 29%. This clonotype was seen only a few times. Its antigen is as yet unknown. Documented time point: persistent/refractory GD, antithyroid drugs over 5 years with positive TRAb. RNA extracted from PBMCs served as the sequencing template. Germline V lookup: CDR1 MNHEY, CDR2 SMNVEV (reference sequence). The CDR3 consists of 20 residues. Trimming left V 0 bases short and J 4 bases short, with 24 bases between.

Sample: peripheral blood mononuclear cells (PBMCs), taken when the disease was refractory, from a patient treated with antithyroid drugs. The clonotype comes from a female donor with Graves disease. The chain has TRBV27 and TRBJ2-2; possible D gene TRBD1, 5 bases. The CDR3 DNA is TGTGCCAGCAGTTTATCGGCAGCAAGTTGGGCAATAAGGGGCACCGGGGAGCTGTTTTTT. This sequence encodes CASSLSAASWAIRGTGELFF.